Here is one T cell receptor beta chain with its context. This record comes from a study of blood T cell repertoires in COVID-19. Turning to the study itself: The samples span acute and convalescent COVID-19 from the United States, Italy and Spain.

TCRdb's copy holds only in-frame clones and misses some; the assay was immunoSEQ multiplex PCR. The repertoire holds over 100,000 clones, with approximately 81% as singletons. The receptor comes from a man aged 40-49 years with acute or convalescent COVID-19. The sequenced sample was peripheral blood.

The CDR3 DNA reads as TGCATTGGACAGGGACGGGAAAAACTGTTTTTT. Amino acids: CIGQGREKLFF. V is TRBV20-1 and J is TRBJ1-4; 8 nucleotides align to TRBD1. The CDR3 loop spans 11 amino acids. Looked up from germline, CDR1 is DFQATT and CDR2 is SNEGSKA (reference sequence).